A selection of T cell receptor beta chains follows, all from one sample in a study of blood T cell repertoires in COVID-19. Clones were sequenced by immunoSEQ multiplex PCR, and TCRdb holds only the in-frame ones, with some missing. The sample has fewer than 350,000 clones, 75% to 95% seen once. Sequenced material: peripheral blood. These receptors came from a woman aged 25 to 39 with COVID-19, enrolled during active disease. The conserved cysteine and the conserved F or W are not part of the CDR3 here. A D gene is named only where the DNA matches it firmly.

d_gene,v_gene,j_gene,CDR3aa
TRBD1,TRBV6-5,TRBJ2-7,ASSYGDRGFYEQY
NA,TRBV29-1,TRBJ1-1,SAEGETTEAF
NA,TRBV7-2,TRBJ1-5,ASSLVGWSNQPQH
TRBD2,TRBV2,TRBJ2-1,ASSRGLAGAFEQF
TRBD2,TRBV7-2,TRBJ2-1,ASSFSPSGSNEQF
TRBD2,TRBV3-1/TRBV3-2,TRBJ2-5,ASSQEGGRYETQY
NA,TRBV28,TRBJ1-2,ASSPDRYGYT
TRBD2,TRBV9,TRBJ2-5,ASSVGGGLGETQY
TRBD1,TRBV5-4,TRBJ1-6,ASSRTGEDSPLH
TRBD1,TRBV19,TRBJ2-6,ASRSQGAGANVLT
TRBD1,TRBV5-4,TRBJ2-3,ASSLNRGTTSTDTQY
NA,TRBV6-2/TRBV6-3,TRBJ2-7,ASSYSSGLSSYEQY
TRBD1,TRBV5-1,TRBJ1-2,ASSLTDRAGGYT
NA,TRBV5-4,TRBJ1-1,ASMNTGSSEAF
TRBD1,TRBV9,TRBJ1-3,ASSVAGGGNTIY
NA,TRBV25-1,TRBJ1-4,ASNQDFNEKLF
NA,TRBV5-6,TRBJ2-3,ASSSRWAASTDTQY
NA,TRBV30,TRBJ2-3,AWSSASGTDTQY
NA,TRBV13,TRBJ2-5,ASSSSGLRETQY
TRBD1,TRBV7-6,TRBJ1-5,ASSFGQGAGQPQH
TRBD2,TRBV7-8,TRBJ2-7,ASSSGLADSYEQY
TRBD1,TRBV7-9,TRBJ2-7,ASSLYAGQGANEQY
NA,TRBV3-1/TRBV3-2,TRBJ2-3,ASSQGVRLEGTDTQY
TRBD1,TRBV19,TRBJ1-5,ASSGRDRGISNQPQH
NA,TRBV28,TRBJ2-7,ASSFGEVSYEQY
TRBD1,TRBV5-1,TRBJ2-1,ASSWGTGAGDEQF
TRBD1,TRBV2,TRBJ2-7,ASMARDSSYEQY
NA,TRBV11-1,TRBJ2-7,ASSLEAGVYEQY
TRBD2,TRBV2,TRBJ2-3,ASRIGLAGGPRNTQY
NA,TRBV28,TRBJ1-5,ASSDGNQPQH
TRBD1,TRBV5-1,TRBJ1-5,ASSSRPGQDNSNQPQH
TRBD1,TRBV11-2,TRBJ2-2,ASSGDRGLRWELF
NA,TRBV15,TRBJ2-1,ATSRDSGGNNEQF
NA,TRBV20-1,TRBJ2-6,SASPQGTGANVLT
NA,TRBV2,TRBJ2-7,ASTSLLGYEQY
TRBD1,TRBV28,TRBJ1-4,ASSLTGGTMGEKLF
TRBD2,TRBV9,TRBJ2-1,ASSVRGDSGHPSGDEQF
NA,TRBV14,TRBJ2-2,ASSLNLPRGTGELF
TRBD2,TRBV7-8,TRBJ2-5,ASRSGTGGTQY
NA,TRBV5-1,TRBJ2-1,ASSWGLLLYNEQF
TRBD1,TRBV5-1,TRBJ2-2,ASSPGTGNTGELF
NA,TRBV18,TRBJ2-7,ASSEGSYEQY
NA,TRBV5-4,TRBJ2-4,ASSLGGEAKNIQY
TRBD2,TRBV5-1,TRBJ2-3,ASSFGTSRTDTQY
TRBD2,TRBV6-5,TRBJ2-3,ASSYGSGSSTDTQY
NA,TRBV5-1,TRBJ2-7,ASSLDSSALLYEQY
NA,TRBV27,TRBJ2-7,ASSSLGGAYEQY
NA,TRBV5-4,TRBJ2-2,ASSHEPGKNTGELF
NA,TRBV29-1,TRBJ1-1,SVEVGWTVLNTEAF
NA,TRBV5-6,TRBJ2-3,ASSLVTGTTDTQY
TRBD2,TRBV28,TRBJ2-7,ASSPSGLAGYEQY
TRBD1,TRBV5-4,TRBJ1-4,ASSLGAQGANEKLF